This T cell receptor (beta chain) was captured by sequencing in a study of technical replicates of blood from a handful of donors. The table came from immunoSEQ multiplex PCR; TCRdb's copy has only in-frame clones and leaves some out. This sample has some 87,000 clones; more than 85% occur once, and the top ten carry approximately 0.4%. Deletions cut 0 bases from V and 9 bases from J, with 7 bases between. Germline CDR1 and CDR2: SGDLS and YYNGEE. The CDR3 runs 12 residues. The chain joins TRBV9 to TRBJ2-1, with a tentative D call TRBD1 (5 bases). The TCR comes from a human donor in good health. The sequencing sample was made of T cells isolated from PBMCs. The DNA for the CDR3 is TGTGCCAGCAGCGTAGAAGGGGCTGAGCAGTTCTTC. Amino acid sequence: CASSVEGAEQFF.